This T cell receptor beta chain is drawn from a study of blood T cell repertoires in COVID-19. About the study: PBMCs, B-cell-depleted T cells, or T cells were the source of the cDNA or gDNA that made up the material.

Germline V gene lookup returns CDR1 LNHDA and CDR2 SQIVND (reference sequence). The CDR3 runs 15 residues. Trimming cost V 6 bases and J 0 bases, with 12 bases left between them. TCRdb's copy holds only in-frame clones and misses some; the assay was immunoSEQ multiplex PCR. The table records around 150,000 clones, roughly 88% of them present only once. The TCR sequence derives from a man in his 70s who had been exposed to COVID-19. The chain employs TRBV19 and TRBJ1-5, with no clear D. Sequenced: PBMCs or T cells enriched from blood (not recorded which). CDR3 sequence: CASSLEAYSNQPQHF. The CDR3 DNA reads as TGTGCCAGTAGCCTCGAGGCGTATAGCAATCAGCCCCAGCATTTT.